Listed below are T cell receptor beta chains from one sample, sequenced in a study of blood T cell repertoires in COVID-19. The protocol was immunoSEQ multiplex PCR, while the TCRdb copy is restricted to in-frame clones and leaves out a portion. Of about 140,000 clones listed, 85% to 90% were seen once; the top ten hold about 10%. Sequenced: peripheral blood. The source of these receptors is a man in his forties or fifties with active or convalescent COVID-19. The CDR3 runs from the conserved cysteine through the conserved F or W. The order of the fields is D gene, V gene, J gene, clone size, CDR3 protein, CDR3 DNA. A D gene is named only where the DNA matches it firmly. Part of the rows lack a size; the others show once, few, many or a class for expanded clones.

D: NA; V: TRBV10-1; J: TRBJ1-6; size: few; CDR3: CASSESRYSPLHF; DNA: TGCGCCAGCAGTGAGTCGAGATACTCACCCCTCCACTTT
D: NA; V: TRBV27; J: TRBJ1-2; size: NA; CDR3: CASTSAGSNYGYTF; DNA: TGTGCCAGCACCTCGGCGGGGAGTAACTATGGCTACACCTTC
D: NA; V: TRBV29-1; J: TRBJ2-7; size: NA; CDR3: CSVGSSYEQYF; DNA: TGCAGCGTTGGTAGCTCCTACGAGCAGTACTTC
D: NA; V: TRBV5-5; J: TRBJ2-7; size: NA; CDR3: CASSLGTVISEQYF; DNA: TGTGCCAGCAGCTTGGGGACAGTTATCTCCGAGCAGTACTTC
D: NA; V: TRBV7-3; J: TRBJ2-4; size: NA; CDR3: CASSSGSSNIQYF; DNA: TGTGCCAGCAGCTCAGGGTCCTCAAACATTCAGTACTTC
D: TRBD1; V: TRBV7-9; J: TRBJ1-2; size: NA; CDR3: CASSYDRDNGYTF; DNA: TGTGCCAGCAGCTATGACAGGGACAATGGCTACACCTTC
D: TRBD1; V: TRBV5-6; J: TRBJ2-1; size: NA; CDR3: CASSATTGLDEQFF; DNA: TGTGCCAGCAGCGCAACGACAGGGTTGGATGAGCAGTTCTTC
D: TRBD1; V: TRBV28; J: TRBJ2-7; size: NA; CDR3: CASSPGQIPYEQYF; DNA: TGTGCCAGCAGTCCGGGACAGATTCCCTACGAGCAGTACTTC
D: TRBD2; V: TRBV6-5; J: TRBJ2-2; size: NA; CDR3: CASSDSGRRTGELFF; DNA: TGTGCCAGCAGCGATAGCGGGAGACGCACCGGGGAGCTGTTTTTT
D: TRBD1; V: TRBV9; J: TRBJ2-7; size: few; CDR3: CASSVEGTGGTYEQYF; DNA: TGTGCCAGCAGCGTAGAGGGGACAGGGGGAACCTACGAGCAGTACTTC
D: NA; V: TRBV14; J: TRBJ2-6; size: NA; CDR3: CASSQDGRRRVGSGAGANVLTF; DNA: TGTGCCAGCAGCCAAGATGGTCGACGGAGGGTGGGGAGCGGCGCTGGGGCCAACGTCCTGACTTTC
D: TRBD1; V: TRBV4-1; J: TRBJ1-1; size: once; CDR3: CASSQDSQAGGLNTEAFF; DNA: TGCGCCAGCAGCCAAGATTCTCAGGCAGGGGGACTGAACACTGAAGCTTTCTTT
D: NA; V: TRBV5-1; J: TRBJ2-7; size: NA; CDR3: CASSHRDEGYEQYF; DNA: TGCGCCAGCAGCCACAGGGATGAGGGCTACGAGCAGTACTTC
D: NA; V: TRBV5-1; J: TRBJ2-7; size: NA; CDR3: CASSFPGDEQYF; DNA: TGCGCCAGCAGCTTTCCAGGGGACGAGCAGTACTTC
D: NA; V: TRBV27; J: TRBJ1-6; size: NA; CDR3: CASSFNLGAYNSPLHF; DNA: TGTGCCAGCAGTTTCAATTTAGGGGCCTATAATTCACCCCTCCACTTT
D: NA; V: TRBV7-8; J: TRBJ1-5; size: once; CDR3: CASSLAAGGGQPQHF; DNA: TGTGCCAGCAGCTTAGCGGCAGGTGGAGGGCAGCCCCAGCATTTT
D: NA; V: TRBV24-1; J: TRBJ2-7; size: NA; CDR3: CATSRGASSYEQYF; DNA: TGTGCCACTAGCCGGGGGGCGAGCTCCTACGAGCAGTACTTC
D: TRBD2; V: TRBV28; J: TRBJ2-5; size: NA; CDR3: CASSSHGLAGVQETQYF; DNA: TGTGCCAGCAGTTCCCATGGCCTAGCGGGAGTTCAAGAGACCCAGTACTTC
D: NA; V: TRBV28; J: TRBJ1-1; size: NA; CDR3: CASREGSTNTEAFF; DNA: TGTGCCAGCAGGGAGGGATCTACGAACACTGAAGCTTTCTTT
D: NA; V: TRBV2; J: TRBJ1-6; size: NA; CDR3: CASKRTENSPLHF; DNA: TGTGCCAGCAAGAGGACAGAGAATTCACCCCTCCACTTT
D: TRBD1; V: TRBV28; J: TRBJ2-5; size: NA; CDR3: CASSSWTGSQETQYF; DNA: TGTGCCAGCAGCTCATGGACAGGCTCCCAAGAGACCCAGTACTTC
D: TRBD2; V: TRBV10-3; J: TRBJ2-3; size: NA; CDR3: CANRSSGEGADTQYF; DNA: TGTGCCAATCGTAGTAGCGGGGAGGGGGCAGATACGCAGTATTTT
D: TRBD2; V: TRBV28; J: TRBJ2-3; size: NA; CDR3: CASSTSSGRGDTQYF; DNA: TGTGCCAGCAGTACGTCTAGCGGGAGAGGAGATACGCAGTATTTT
D: NA; V: TRBV18; J: TRBJ2-2; size: NA; CDR3: CASSQGQGNTGELFF; DNA: TGTGCCAGCTCCCAGGGACAAGGCAACACCGGGGAGCTGTTTTTT
D: TRBD1; V: TRBV24-1; J: TRBJ1-2; size: NA; CDR3: CATSDAGTGMGYTF; DNA: TGTGCCACCAGTGATGCCGGGACAGGGATGGGCTACACCTTC
D: NA; V: TRBV27; J: TRBJ2-7; size: NA; CDR3: CASSLSNTGYEQYF; DNA: TGTGCCAGCAGTTTATCTAACACAGGCTACGAGCAGTACTTC
D: NA; V: TRBV4-3; J: TRBJ2-7; size: NA; CDR3: CASSQGQGSGYEQYF; DNA: TGCGCCAGCAGCCAGGGGCAGGGGTCAGGCTACGAGCAGTACTTC
D: NA; V: TRBV30; J: TRBJ1-2; size: NA; CDR3: CAWQQGSYGYTF; DNA: TGTGCCTGGCAACAGGGATCCTATGGCTACACCTTC
D: NA; V: TRBV10-3; J: TRBJ1-1; size: NA; CDR3: CAIRLDMYTEAFF; DNA: TGTGCCATCAGGTTGGACATGTACACTGAAGCTTTCTTT
D: NA; V: TRBV5-4; J: TRBJ1-2; size: once; CDR3: CASSLEAANYGYTF; DNA: TGTGCCAGCAGCTTGGAGGCGGCTAACTATGGCTACACCTTC
D: NA; V: TRBV16; J: TRBJ1-5; size: NA; CDR3: CASSQRVENQPQHF; DNA: TGTGCCAGCAGCCAACGGGTGGAAAATCAGCCCCAGCATTTT
D: TRBD1; V: TRBV5-1; J: TRBJ2-7; size: NA; CDR3: CASSLDPGQGKYEQYF; DNA: TGCGCCAGCAGCTTGGATCCGGGACAGGGGAAATACGAGCAGTACTTC
D: NA; V: TRBV5-1; J: TRBJ1-2; size: once; CDR3: CASSLALPGENGYTF; DNA: TGCGCCAGCAGCTTGGCCCTGCCCGGGGAAAATGGCTACACCTTC
D: NA; V: TRBV4-1; J: TRBJ2-1; size: NA; CDR3: CASSQLAAYNEQFF; DNA: TGCGCCAGCAGCCAATTGGCGGCGTACAATGAGCAGTTCTTC
D: NA; V: TRBV29-1; J: TRBJ2-7; size: NA; CDR3: CSVGPGTYEQYF; DNA: TGCAGCGTTGGTCCGGGGACCTACGAGCAGTACTTC
D: TRBD1; V: TRBV29-1; J: TRBJ2-7; size: NA; CDR3: CSATGQGFGEQYF; DNA: TGCAGCGCCACGGGACAGGGGTTCGGCGAGCAGTACTTC
D: NA; V: TRBV20-1; J: TRBJ2-1; size: NA; CDR3: CSASPKLNEQFF; DNA: TGCAGTGCTAGTCCCAAGCTAAATGAGCAGTTCTTC
D: TRBD1; V: TRBV3-1/TRBV3-2; J: TRBJ1-2; size: NA; CDR3: CASSQGQSFSGYTF; DNA: TGTGCCAGCAGCCAGGGACAGTCCTTTTCTGGCTACACCTTC
D: NA; V: TRBV5-1; J: TRBJ2-5; size: NA; CDR3: CASSLGTGETQYF; DNA: TGCGCCAGCAGCTTGGGGACGGGGGAGACCCAGTACTTC
D: TRBD2; V: TRBV9; J: TRBJ2-7; size: once; CDR3: CASSEGLISADEQYF; DNA: TGTGCCAGCAGCGAGGGACTAATCTCTGCCGACGAGCAGTACTTC
D: NA; V: TRBV11-1; J: TRBJ2-1; size: NA; CDR3: CASSFGLANNNEQFF; DNA: TGTGCCAGCAGCTTTGGTCTAGCGAATAACAATGAGCAGTTCTTC